The clone carrying this T cell receptor (beta chain) was recorded once. This entry belongs to a study of early stage breast cancer tumors. This table comes from immunoSEQ multiplex PCR, and its TCRdb copy is limited to in-frame clones, with some not included. The sample holds 6,000 to 10,000 clones, roughly 65% seen once. Germline loops: CDR1 KGHSH, CDR2 LQKENI. The CDR3 consists of 16 residues. V lost 2 bases, J lost 4 bases, and 7 bases stayed unmatched. The rearrangement uses TRBV18 and TRBJ2-1; 8 bases are shared with TRBD1. The TCR was taken from a person between 65 and 79 years old with breast cancer. The specimen was breast tumor tissue. In DNA form, the CDR3 reads TGTGCCAGCTCACCAGCGAGGACAGGGTTTTACAATGAGCAGTTCTTC. Translation gives CASSPARTGFYNEQFF.